This T cell receptor beta chain was identified during a study of blood T cell repertoires in COVID-19. Study context: Sites across the United States, Italy and Spain contributed samples from acute and convalescent COVID-19. Sample material is recorded as cDNA or gDNA derived from T cells, B-cell-depleted T cells, or PBMCs.

The CDR3 spans 15 residues. Trimming took 8 bases from V and 6 from J, leaving 22 bases between them. CDR1 is LGHNA and CDR2 is YSLEER in the germline V gene. As handled by the study authors: The authors estimated nucleated cell counts from reference gene primer amplification. Method: immunoSEQ multiplex PCR; TCRdb's copy keeps in-frame clones and lacks some. Clone size and V and J calls were adopted from that table, with D and trimming inferred from the DNA. The sample carries about 110,000 clones, approximately 68% recorded once. This chain joins TRBV4-3 and TRBJ1-2; D unresolved. Sequenced input: peripheral blood. The sequence was obtained from a woman in her sixties or seventies with acute or convalescent COVID-19. CDR3 in amino acids: CASAVRGLGFHGYTF. The CDR3 nucleotides read TGCGCCAGCGCGGTACGGGGATTGGGGTTTCATGGCTACACCTTC.